The clone carrying this T cell receptor (beta chain) was recorded a few times. What it recognizes is unknown. Repertoires were generated with immunoSEQ multiplex PCR, while TCRdb's copy carries only in-frame clones and drops some. The sample records approximately 10,000 clones, 80% to 85% being singletons. This sample stems from a study of tumor-infiltrating lymphocytes in localized non-small cell lung cancer. About the study: The cohort mixed smokers and never-smokers, several histologies, and some post-neoadjuvant-chemotherapy samples. General study results and limits: T-cell fraction did not differ between immunotypes IM1 and IM2.

This receptor was identified in a human donor with non-small cell lung cancer. Sequences were obtained from lung tumor tissue.

Here the CDR3 DNA reads TGCACCAGCCTCGTTCAAGAGACCCAGTACTTC. The encoded protein is CTSLVQETQYF. The rearrangement uses TRBV1 and TRBJ2-5; the DNA was not used to check the table's D call, TRBD2. TRBV1 is designated a pseudogene. There are 11 residues in the CDR3.